Below, one T cell receptor (beta chain) is given with its context. The antigen remains unidentified. Germline loops: CDR1 SGDLS, CDR2 YYNGEE. CDR3 length: 15 residues. The junction had 4 bases not matched to a gene; V was cut back by 4 bases and J by 1 base. Latent tuberculosis screening used tuberculin skin test and IGRA at entry. This table comes from immunoSEQ multiplex PCR, and its TCRdb copy is limited to in-frame clones, with some not included. The data hold approximately 31,000 clones, with roughly 95% observed a single time. The source of the sample is a study of T cells in tuberculosis. Study summary: In South Africa, adults with active tuberculosis were compared with IGRA-negative and latently infected IGRA-positive adolescents.

Study outcomes and limitations: Active tuberculosis patients had shorter CDR3-alpha; the beta difference was nonsignificant. Active tuberculosis TCR-alpha repertoires lay closer to GMM-specific TCRs than IGRA-negative controls, suggesting clonal expansion.

The receptor's source is a donor aged 5 to 30 with latent tuberculosis or without tuberculosis infection. The sample comprised PBMCs. The chain employs TRBV9 and TRBJ1-1; 10 positions agree with TRBD1. CDR3: CASSSRQGANTEAFF. CDR3 nucleotide sequence: TGTGCCAGCAGCTCCCGACAGGGGGCGAACACTGAAGCTTTCTTT.